One and the same sample provided the 32 T cell receptor beta chains below, sequenced in a study of OX40 agonist ivuxolimab in advanced cancers. TCRdb's table, derived via immunoSEQ multiplex PCR, lists solely in-frame clones and lacks some. Of tens of thousands of clones listed, approximately 91% are singletons. The sequencing here drew on CD4+ or CD8+ T cells sorted from blood, taken in a trial of the OX40 agonist ivuxolimab. Receptor source: an adult with an advanced solid tumor such as melanoma, head and neck, liver or kidney cancer.

The CDR3 coding sequence is TGCGCCAGCAGCCAGGGGACTCAACTGACCGGGGAGCTGTTTTTT. This encodes CASSQGTQLTGELFF. This sequence joins TRBV4-1 and TRBJ2-2; possibly TRBD2 for D (6 bases). Germline assignment: CDR1 MGHRA and CDR2 YSYEKL. The CDR3 is made up of 15 amino acids. Trimming removed 3 bases at V and 5 bases at J, with 13 bases between.

This chain joins TRBV4-1 and TRBJ1-1, with a tentative D call TRBD1 (6 bases). V lost 1 base and J 5 bases, leaving 14 bases between the germline ends. CDR3 length: 15 amino acids. Looked up from germline, CDR1 is MGHRA and CDR2 is YSYEKL. The DNA of the CDR3 is TGCGCCAGCAGCCAAGGGAGGACAGATACTACTGAAGCTTTCTTT. Encoded protein: CASSQGRTDTTEAFF.

This chain connects TRBV2 to TRBJ2-3; D assignment may be TRBD1 or TRBD2 (5 bases each). V was cut by 5 bases and J by 4 bases, with 16 bases left in between. The CDR3 consists of 15 residues. Looked up from germline, CDR1 is SNHLY and CDR2 is FYNNEI. CDR3 nucleotide sequence: TGTGCCAGCAGTTTAACCGGGACGGGCGCAGATACGCAGTATTTT. Translation: CASSLTGTGADTQYF.

The V call is TRBV7-2, the J call TRBJ1-5, with a tentative D call TRBD1 (6 bases). Between the trimmed V and J ends, which lost 3 bases and 6 bases, there was a span of 15 bases. The CDR3 is made up of 15 amino acids. Germline CDR1 is SGHTA and CDR2 is FQGNSA. The CDR3 loop is CASSLGTGYSQPQHF. In DNA, the CDR3 is TGTGCCAGCAGCTTGGGCACAGGGTATAGTCAGCCCCAGCATTTT.

The gene calls are TRBV6-5 and TRBJ2-6, with D maybe TRBD1 (6 bases). The CDR3 consists of 16 residues. CDR1 MNHEY and CDR2 SVGAGI come from the germline V gene. Trimming left V 0 bases short and J 2 bases short, with 8 bases between. Here the CDR3 reads CASSYSQGTGANVLTF. CDR3 coding DNA: TGTGCCAGCAGTTACTCCCAGGGGACTGGGGCCAACGTCCTGACTTTC.

The rearrangement links TRBV30 to TRBJ2-3; the match to TRBD1 covers 7 bases. Germline assignment: CDR1 GTSNPN and CDR2 SVGIG (reference sequence). The CDR3 runs 15 residues. V gave up 3 bases and J gave up 3 bases; unmatched junction bases: 9. The CDR3 DNA sequence: TGTGCCTGGAGCGCCGGGACAGTGCGGACAGATACGCAGTATTTT. It is translated as CAWSAGTVRTDTQYF.

The chain joins TRBV5-6 to TRBJ1-1; 7 bases are shared with TRBD1. The V gene end was trimmed by 3 bases and the J gene end by 3 bases; junction bases not matched to a gene: 5. The length of the CDR3 is 14 residues. The germline CDR1 and CDR2 sequences are SGHDT and YYEEEE. CDR3 bases: TGTGCCAGCAGCTGGGGCGACAGGGACACTGAAGCTTTCTTT. It translates to CASSWGDRDTEAFF. The variable domain in full, with the rest retrieved from reference TRBV5-6 and TRBJ1-1, is DAGVTQSPTHLIKTRGQQVTLRCSPKSGHDTVSWYQQALGQGPQFIFQYYEEEERQRGNFPDRFSGHQFPNYSSELNVNALLLGDSALYLCASSWGDRDTEAFFGQGTRLTVV.

This clone was picked up one time. V is TRBV19 and J is TRBJ1-1; D may be TRBD1 (5 bases). The CDR3 has 16 amino acids. Trimming left V 6 bases short and J 2 bases short, with 19 bases between. CDR1 and CDR2 from the germline V gene are LNHDA and SQIVND (reference sequence). The CDR3 region is CASSFTQGRPNTEAFF. CDR3 DNA sequence: TGTGCCAGTAGCTTTACTCAGGGCCGCCCTAACACTGAAGCTTTCTTT.

V is TRBV12-5 and J is TRBJ1-1; tentatively, D is TRBD1 (5 bases). Trimming took off 4 bases at V and 5 bases at J, with 17 bases between the two ends. Germline CDR1 is LGHNT and CDR2 is FRNRAP. The CDR3 loop spans 15 amino acids. CDR3 amino acids: CASGSSPRVETEAFF. The CDR3, as DNA: TGTGCTAGTGGTTCCTCCCCCAGGGTCGAGACTGAAGCTTTCTTT.

This chain links TRBV29-1 with TRBJ2-1, with TRBD2 identical over 7 bases. J lost 9 bases, V lost 4 bases, and 3 bases had no gene match. This CDR3 region has 11 residues. CDR1 and CDR2 from the germline V gene are SQVTM and ANQGSEA. The CDR3: CSVAQRGEQFF. CDR3 nucleotide sequence: TGCAGCGTTGCACAGCGGGGTGAGCAGTTCTTC.

The chain is built from TRBV5-1 and TRBJ2-3; no reliable D call. The CDR3 length is 13 residues. Trimming removed 4 bases at V and 3 bases at J, with 9 bases between. CDR1 and CDR2 from the germline V gene are SGHRS and YFSETQ. The CDR3 coding sequence is TGCGCCAGCAGCGACGCGAGGACAGATACGCAGTATTTT. Protein sequence: CASSDARTDTQYF.

The chain joins TRBV30 to TRBJ2-1, with 9 positions matching TRBD1. This CDR3 region has 16 residues. V lost 1 base and J lost 6; bases outside the gene matches: 10. Germline CDR1 reads GTSNPN; CDR2 reads SVGIG (reference sequence). CDR3 region: CAWSGLQGAMGNEQFF. CDR3 in DNA: TGTGCCTGGAGTGGATTACAGGGGGCGATGGGCAATGAGCAGTTCTTC. Variable domain in full (rest from reference TRBV30 and TRBJ2-1): SQTIHQWPATLVQPVGSPLSLECTVEGTSNPNLYWYRQAAGRGLQLLFYSVGIGQISSEVPQNLSASRPQDRQFILSSKKLLLSDSGFYLCAWSGLQGAMGNEQFFGPGTRLTVL.

The chain links TRBV6-5 to TRBJ2-3; D unresolved. This CDR3 spans 14 amino acids. Germline loops: CDR1 MNHEY, CDR2 SVGAGI. V dropped 2 bases and J dropped 2 bases, with 8 bases sitting between them. The CDR3 coding sequence is TGTGCCAGCAGTTACCGCTATCCCACAGATACGCAGTATTTT. This gives the protein CASSYRYPTDTQYF.

The chain combines TRBV6-5 with TRBJ2-5; TRBD2 aligns across 9 bases. The CDR3 totals 15 residues. The germline V gene encodes CDR1 MNHEY and CDR2 SVGAGI. The J segment lost 2 bases and the V segment lost 5 bases, leaving 6 bases of the junction unmatched. CDR3 region: CASSRGSGGQETQYF. DNA for the CDR3: TGTGCCAGCAGTCGGGGTAGCGGGGGACAAGAGACCCAGTACTTC.

This chain uses TRBV6-1 with TRBJ2-5; 7 bases fit TRBD1. The better agreement between TRBJ2-7 and the DNA end casts doubt on the J call. The CDR3 length is 12 residues. Per germline, CDR1 MNHNS and CDR2 SASEGT. The CDR3, as DNA: TGTGCCAGCAGTTGGACAGGAGACGAGCAGTACTTC. Amino acids: CASSWTGDEQYF.

The rearrangement links TRBV4-1 to TRBJ2-3; D is perhaps TRBD2 (6 bases). The V gene's germline CDR1 is MGHRA and CDR2 YSYEKL. Deletions cut 0 bases from V and 4 bases from J, with 11 bases between. This CDR3 has 15 amino acids. The chain's CDR3 is CASSQDRRGPDTQYF. CDR3 coding DNA: TGCGCCAGCAGCCAAGATAGGAGGGGCCCAGATACGCAGTATTTT.

The rearrangement joins TRBV6-5 to TRBJ1-1, with unresolved D. Germline V gene sequence: CDR1 MNHEY, CDR2 SVGAGI. This CDR3 contains 14 residues. V was trimmed by 3 bases and J by 4 bases, leaving 12 bases between them. Here the CDR3 reads CASSYMWGGTEAFF. For the CDR3, the DNA is TGTGCCAGCAGTTATATGTGGGGTGGCACTGAAGCTTTCTTT.

Here the CDR3 reads CASSTGVASGRSYEQYF. The CDR3 nucleotides read TGTGCCAGCAGCACTGGAGTGGCTAGCGGGCGCTCCTACGAGCAGTACTTC. The chain employs TRBV5-5 and TRBJ2-7; TRBD2 matches 8 bases. The germline gives CDR1 SGHKS, CDR2 YYEKEE (reference sequence). V shed 4 bases, J shed 0 bases, and the junction held 12 bases outside the gene matches. The CDR3 is made up of 17 amino acids. The variable domain in full, completed from reference TRBV5-5 and TRBJ2-7, reads DAGVTQSPTHLIKTRGQQVTLRCSPISGHKSVSWYQQVLGQGPQFIFQYYEKEERGRGNFPDRFSARQFPNYSSELNVNALLLGDSALYLCASSTGVASGRSYEQYFGPGTRLTVT.

J is TRBJ2-3 and V is TRBV11-2; 13 bases are shared with TRBD2. The germline gives CDR1 SGHAT, CDR2 FQNNGV. The CDR3 covers 15 residues. V lost 5 bases and J lost 7; bases outside the gene matches: 6. The CDR3 region is CASSQLAGGLHTQYF. The CDR3 DNA reads as TGTGCCAGCAGCCAACTAGCGGGAGGGCTTCATACGCAGTATTTT.

The J gene is TRBJ2-3, the V gene TRBV12-5; 8 bases are a match to TRBD2. Germline loops: CDR1 LGHNT, CDR2 FRNRAP. Trimming took 4 bases from V and 4 from J; bases not matched to a gene: 7. The CDR3 sequence is 15 residues long. In DNA, the CDR3 is TGTGCTAGTGGTTACGACCTGACTAGCGCAGATACGCAGTATTTT. Translation: CASGYDLTSADTQYF.

V is TRBV19 and J is TRBJ1-4, with D hard to call. The germline gives CDR1 LNHDA, CDR2 SQIVND (reference sequence). The CDR3 is 15 residues long. The ends were cut back, 3 bases at V and 0 bases at J, with 8 bases in the middle. The CDR3 loop reads CASSMSGATNEKLFF. In DNA, the CDR3 is TGTGCCAGTAGTATGTCCGGGGCAACTAATGAAAAACTGTTTTTT.

This clone was picked up one time. V and J are TRBV21-1 and TRBJ2-7. TRBV21-1 is a known pseudogene. The length of the CDR3 is 14 residues. CDR3 sequence (DNA): TGTGCCGGCAGCAAGGGACCTGGGGGCTACGAGCAGTACTTC. Translation: CAGSKGPGGYEQYF.

J is TRBJ2-3 and V is TRBV9; the D is unclear. The CDR3 sequence is 14 residues long. V was trimmed by 4 bases and J by 4 bases, leaving 13 bases between them. Germline values: CDR1 SGDLS, CDR2 YYNGEE. CDR3 protein: CASSSPPLADTQYF. CDR3 in DNA: TGTGCCAGCAGCTCACCGCCGTTGGCAGATACGCAGTATTTT. The full variable domain, in which reference TRBV9 and TRBJ2-3 provide the parts outside the CDR3, is DSGVTQTPKHLITATGQRVTLRCSPRSGDLSVYWYQQSLDQGLQFLIQYYNGEERAKGNILERFSAQQFPDLHSELNLSSLELGDSALYFCASSSPPLADTQYFGPGTRLTVL.

This clone was detected only once. This chain joins TRBV5-1 and TRBJ2-1; 8 bases are a match to TRBD1. CDR1 and CDR2 from the germline V gene are SGHRS and YFSETQ. V lost 4 bases, J lost 5 bases, and 5 bases stayed unmatched. The CDR3 is 14 residues long. CDR3 residues: CASSAQGDHNEQFF. The DNA of the CDR3 is TGCGCCAGCAGCGCACAGGGGGACCACAATGAGCAGTTCTTC.

The table lists this clone with a few counts. V and J are TRBV5-1 and TRBJ1-2; the D is unclear. V was pared by 4 bases and J by 3 bases, with 10 bases between. This CDR3 has 13 residues. Germline CDR1 SGHRS, CDR2 YFSETQ. This chain's CDR3 is CASSPTADYGYTF. In DNA, the CDR3 is TGCGCCAGCAGCCCGACGGCGGACTATGGCTACACCTTC.

This sequence joins TRBV2 and TRBJ2-5, with D uncertain. The V gene's germline CDR1 is SNHLY and CDR2 FYNNEI. Between the trimmed V and J ends, which lost 8 bases and 4 bases, there was a span of 2 bases. This CDR3 is built from 9 residues. The CDR3 sequence is CASGETQYF. The CDR3 region has the DNA TGTGCCAGCGGAGAGACCCAGTACTTC. The full variable domain, with the rest looked up from reference TRBV2 and TRBJ2-5, is EPEVTQTPSHQVTQMGQEVILRCVPISNHLYFYWYRQILGQKVEFLVSFYNNEISEKSEIFDDQFSVERPDGSNFTLKIRSTKLEDSAMYFCASGETQYFGPGTRLLVL.

The rearrangement links TRBV19 to TRBJ2-7; D ambiguous. V gave up 4 bases and J gave up 0 bases, with 19 bases separating them. Germline V CDR1 and CDR2: LNHDA, SQIVND (reference sequence). The CDR3 runs to 17 residues. The chain's CDR3 is CASSNPSAPQSSYEQYF. CDR3 nucleotides: TGTGCCAGTAGTAATCCGTCGGCCCCTCAGAGCTCCTACGAGCAGTACTTC.

CDR3 bases: TGCGCCAGCAGCCACAGACGGGGGGCCAGGTCAGATACGCAGTATTTT. Translating it yields CASSHRRGARSDTQYF. The chain has TRBV4-1 and TRBJ2-3; TRBD2 is a possible D gene (7 bases). V dropped 3 bases and J dropped 4 bases, with 17 bases sitting between them. The CDR3 totals 16 residues. Germline assignment: CDR1 MGHRA and CDR2 YSYEKL.

This chain links TRBV4-3 with TRBJ2-2, with D possibly matching TRBD1 (6 bases). The CDR3 has 16 amino acids. In germline, CDR1 is LGHNA, CDR2 YSLEER. The V gene lost 4 bases and the J gene lost 0 bases, with 12 bases spanning the gap. For the CDR3, the DNA is TGCGCCAGCAGCCGTGGACAGACCGCGAACACCGGGGAGCTGTTTTTT. This encodes CASSRGQTANTGELFF.

V gene TRBV6-5 combines with J gene TRBJ2-3, with D possibly matching TRBD2 (6 bases). The V gene's germline CDR1 is MNHEY and CDR2 SVGAGI. There are 14 residues in the CDR3. V was trimmed by 4 bases and J by 7 bases, leaving 15 bases between them. The CDR3 sequence: CASSSAREAYTQYF. As DNA, the CDR3 is TGTGCCAGCAGTTCTGCGCGGGAAGCCTATACGCAGTATTTT.

A single count supports this clone. CDR3 in DNA: TGTGCCAGCAGCTTAGAAATAGCGGGTTACGAGCAGTACTTC. It yields the protein CASSLEIAGYEQYF. The J gene is TRBJ2-7, the V gene TRBV7-8; TRBD2 matches at 7 bases. The ends lost 1 base at V and 4 bases at J; junction bases unmatched: 4. CDR1 SGHVS and CDR2 FQNEAQ come from the germline V gene. This CDR3 spans 14 amino acids.

The genes are TRBV14 and TRBJ2-3, with a possible D match to TRBD2 (7 bases). CDR3 length equals 16 residues. The V gene lost 4 bases and the J gene lost 1 base, with 15 bases spanning the gap. CDR1 is SGHDN, CDR2 FVKESK, per germline. This CDR3 reads CASSLHRGAGTDTQYF. For the CDR3, the DNA is TGTGCCAGCAGCCTTCATCGGGGGGCCGGCACAGATACGCAGTATTTT.